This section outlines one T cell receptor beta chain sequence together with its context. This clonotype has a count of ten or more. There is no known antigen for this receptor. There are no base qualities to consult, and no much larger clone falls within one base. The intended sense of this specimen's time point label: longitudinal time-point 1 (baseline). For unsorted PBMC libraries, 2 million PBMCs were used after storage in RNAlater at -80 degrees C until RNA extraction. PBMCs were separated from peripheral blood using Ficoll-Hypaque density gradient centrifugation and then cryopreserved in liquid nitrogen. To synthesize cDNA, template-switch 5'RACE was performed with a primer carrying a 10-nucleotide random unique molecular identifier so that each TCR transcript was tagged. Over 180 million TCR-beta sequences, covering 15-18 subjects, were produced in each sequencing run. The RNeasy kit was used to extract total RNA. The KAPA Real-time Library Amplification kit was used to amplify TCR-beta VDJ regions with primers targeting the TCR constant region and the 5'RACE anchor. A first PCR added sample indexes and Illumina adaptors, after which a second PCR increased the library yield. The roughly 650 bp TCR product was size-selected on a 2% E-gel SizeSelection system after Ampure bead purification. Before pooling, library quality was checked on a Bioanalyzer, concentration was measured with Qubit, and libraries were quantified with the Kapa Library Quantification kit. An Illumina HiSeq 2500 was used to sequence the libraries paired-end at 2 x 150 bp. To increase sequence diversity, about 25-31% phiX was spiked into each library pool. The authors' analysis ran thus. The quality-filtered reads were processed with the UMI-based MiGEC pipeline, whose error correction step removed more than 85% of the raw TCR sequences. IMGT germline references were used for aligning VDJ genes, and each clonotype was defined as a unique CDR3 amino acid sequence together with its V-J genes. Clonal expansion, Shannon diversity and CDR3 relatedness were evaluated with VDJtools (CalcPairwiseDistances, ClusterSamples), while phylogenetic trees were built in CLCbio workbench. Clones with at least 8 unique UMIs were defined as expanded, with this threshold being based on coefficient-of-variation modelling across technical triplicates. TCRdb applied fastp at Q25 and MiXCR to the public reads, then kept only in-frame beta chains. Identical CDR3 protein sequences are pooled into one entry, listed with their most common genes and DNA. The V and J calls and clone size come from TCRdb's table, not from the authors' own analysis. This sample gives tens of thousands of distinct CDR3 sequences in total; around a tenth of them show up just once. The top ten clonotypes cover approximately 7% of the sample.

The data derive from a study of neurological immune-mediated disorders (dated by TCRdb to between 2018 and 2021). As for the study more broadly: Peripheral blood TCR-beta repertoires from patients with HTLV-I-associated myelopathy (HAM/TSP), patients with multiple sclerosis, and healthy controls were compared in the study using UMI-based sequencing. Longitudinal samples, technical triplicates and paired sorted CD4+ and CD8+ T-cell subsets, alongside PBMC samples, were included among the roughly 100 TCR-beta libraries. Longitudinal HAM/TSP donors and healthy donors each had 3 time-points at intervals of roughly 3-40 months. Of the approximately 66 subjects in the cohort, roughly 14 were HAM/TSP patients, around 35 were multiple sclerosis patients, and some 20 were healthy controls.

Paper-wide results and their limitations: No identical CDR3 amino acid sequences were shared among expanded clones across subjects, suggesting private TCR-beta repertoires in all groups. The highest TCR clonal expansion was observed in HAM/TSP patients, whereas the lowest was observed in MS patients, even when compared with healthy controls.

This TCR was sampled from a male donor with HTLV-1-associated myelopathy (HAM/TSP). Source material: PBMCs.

CDR3 reads: CASSLDPARVNTGELFF. The bases read TGCGCCAGCAGCTTGGATCCCGCCCGGGTGAACACCGGGGAGCTGTTTTTT. The chain employs TRBV5-1 and TRBJ2-2, with the D segment identity uncertain. V gives up 0 bases and J gives up 1 base, and the segment between their germline ends measures 13 bases. The CDR3 runs 17 residues from the cysteine to the phenylalanine. The DNA shown is the 51-base CDR3, in frame from base 1. For CDR1 and CDR2, the germline V gene lists SGHRS and YFSETQ.